This TCR beta chain was profiled in a study of T cell repertoires in cytomegalovirus infection. For the study at large: Both a matching HLA type and CMV infection were indicated by public TCR beta signatures. The study, taken as a whole, reports: CMV-specific TCR beta clonotypes restricted by HLA-C dominated the ex vivo response.

TCRdb itself ran the reads through MiXCR, one entry per CDR3 protein. The sample yields over 200,000 distinct CDR3 sequences, about 13% seen once. This clonotype was observed many times. Its cognate antigen is unknown. Germline CDR1 SGHTA, CDR2 FQGNSA. After removal of 6 bases from V and 6 bases from J, the junction contained 5 bases not matched to a gene. The CDR3 covers 14 residues. This receptor was identified in a human donor in good health (CMV status not recorded). Some clones in this sample may be carry-over from other donors' samples. The specimen sequenced was PBMCs. J is TRBJ2-3 and V is TRBV7-2, with TRBD2 identical over 11 bases. In DNA, the CDR3 is TGTGCCAGCAGTAGCGGGAGGGCATATGATACGCAGTATTTT. It yields the protein CASSSGRAYDTQYF. The whole variable domain, remainder taken from reference TRBV7-2 and TRBJ2-3, is GAGVSQSPSNKVTEKGKDVELRCDPISGHTALYWYRQSLGQGLEFLIYFQGNSAPDKSGLPSDRFSAERTGGSVSTLTIQRTQQEDSAVYLCASSSGRAYDTQYFGPGTRLTVL.